The 32 T cell receptor beta chains below come from one sample, sequenced in a study of a mutant IDH1 vaccine in newly diagnosed glioma. The data were produced by immunoSEQ multiplex PCR, yet TCRdb's version contains in-frame clones alone and is incomplete. The sample contains about 96,000 clones, around 77% of which appear only once. The time point denotes: baseline, week 1 (first vaccination visit). Sample treatment: pre-vaccination baseline after standard-of-care therapy. Sequencing used PBMCs, obtained from a glioma patient treated with radiotherapy, temozolomide or both. These receptors were taken from a man between 40 and 49 years old with glioma.

This chain uses TRBV5-1 with TRBJ1-4, with D perhaps matching TRBD1 (6 bases). The V gene lost 0 bases and the J gene lost 0 bases, with 15 bases spanning the gap. The CDR3 runs to 18 residues. CDR1 SGHRS and CDR2 YFSETQ come from the germline V gene. The CDR3 region is CASSLGRGAGATNEKLFF. The DNA for the CDR3 is TGCGCCAGCAGCTTGGGTAGGGGGGCCGGAGCAACTAATGAAAAACTGTTTTTT.

The CDR3 nucleotides are TGTGCCAGTAAAAGGGACAGTTCCTCCTACGAGCAGTACTTC. Translated: CASKRDSSSYEQYF. The chain couples TRBV19 to TRBJ2-7; 7 nucleotides line up with TRBD1. The J segment lost 0 bases and the V segment lost 7 bases, leaving 6 bases of the junction unmatched. In germline, CDR1 is LNHDA, CDR2 SQIVND (reference sequence). CDR3 length equals 14 residues.

This chain uses TRBV29-1 with TRBJ2-2, with TRBD1 identical over 8 bases. V trimming: 4 bases; J trimming: 6 bases; junction bases outside the gene matches: 4. The length of the CDR3 is 13 residues. Germline assignment: CDR1 SQVTM and CDR2 ANQGSEA. In DNA, the CDR3 is TGCAGCGTTGGCAGGGGGCTCGCCGGGGAGCTGTTTTTT. Encoded protein: CSVGRGLAGELFF.

This clone came up a few times. The chain carries TRBV5-6 and TRBJ1-1, with D possibly matching TRBD1 (5 bases). V was cut by 6 bases and J by 1 base, with 10 bases left in between. Germline V gene sequence: CDR1 SGHDT, CDR2 YYEEEE. The CDR3 contains 13 residues. The CDR3 reads CASNLGTNTEAFF. The CDR3 DNA sequence: TGTGCCAGCAACCTAGGGACGAACACTGAAGCTTTCTTT.

This sequence joins TRBV25-1 and TRBJ1-1; D uncertain. This CDR3 is built from 14 residues. Germline loops: CDR1 MGHDK, CDR2 SYGVNS. V was trimmed by 1 base and J by 5 bases, leaving 11 bases between them. The CDR3 sequence is CASSESLGKTEAFF. CDR3 nucleotides: TGTGCCAGCAGTGAATCTCTGGGAAAAACTGAAGCTTTCTTT.

The V gene is TRBV18, the J gene TRBJ2-7; TRBD2 might be the D (6 bases). V lost 2 bases, J lost 6 bases, and 14 bases lay in between. This CDR3 region has 14 residues. Germline lookup yields CDR1 KGHSH and CDR2 LQKENI. Here the CDR3 DNA reads TGTGCCAGCTCACCAGTTCTTTGGGGGGTCGAGCAGTACTTC. It encodes CASSPVLWGVEQYF.

The V call is TRBV6-6, the J call TRBJ1-2; D unresolved. The length of the CDR3 is 14 residues. Germline-derived CDR1 and CDR2 are MNHNY and SVGAGI (reference sequence). V lost 4 bases to trimming and J lost 0 bases, with 9 bases between them. The CDR3 DNA follows: TGTGCCAGCAGTTCTCGGGAAGCTAACTATGGCTACACCTTC. Translation: CASSSREANYGYTF.

This clone occurred once. The rearrangement links TRBV6-1 to TRBJ1-2; D remains ambiguous. The CDR3 is 14 amino acids. Between the trimmed V and J ends, which lost 4 bases and 3 bases, there was a span of 12 bases. Per the germline V gene, CDR1 is MNHNS and CDR2 is SASEGT. CDR3 sequence (DNA): TGTGCCAGCAGTGGCCGTCTGAGGGACTATGGCTACACCTTC. The encoded protein is CASSGRLRDYGYTF.

The V call is TRBV14, the J call TRBJ1-2; 8 nucleotides agree with TRBD1. Germline lookup yields CDR1 SGHDN and CDR2 FVKESK. V gave up 4 bases and J gave up 14 bases; unmatched junction bases: 12. The CDR3 runs to 13 residues. The CDR3 nucleotides read TGTGCCAGCAGCCCTCGAGGCAGGGGGCAAGGGACCTTC. This translates into CASSPRGRGQGTF.

The rearrangement uses TRBV7-2 and TRBJ1-1; 7 bases are shared with TRBD1. Germline lookup yields CDR1 SGHTA and CDR2 FQGNSA. V was clipped by 0 bases and J by 4 bases; unmatched bases: 20. This CDR3 contains 20 residues. This CDR3 is CASSLAKGGLVHSASTEAFF. CDR3 DNA: TGTGCCAGCAGCTTAGCGAAAGGGGGCTTGGTTCATAGTGCCTCCACTGAAGCTTTCTTT.

V and J are TRBV25-1 and TRBJ2-4; D is perhaps TRBD2 (5 bases). With 2 bases removed from V and 4 bases from J, the gap between germline ends came to 12 bases. CDR1 is MGHDK and CDR2 is SYGVNS in the germline V gene. The CDR3 extends over 15 amino acids. The CDR3 protein is CASSETRERKNIQYF. In DNA, the CDR3 is TGTGCCAGCAGTGAAACAAGGGAGAGGAAAAACATTCAGTACTTC.

This clone was detected once. This chain links TRBV27 with TRBJ2-7; maybe TRBD1 (6 bases). V shed 5 bases and J shed 4 bases, with 12 bases lying between them. The germline CDR1 and CDR2 sequences are MNHEY and SMNVEV (reference sequence). The CDR3 length is 13 residues. The CDR3 loop reads CASSPGQAYEQYF. Written as DNA, the CDR3 is TGTGCCAGCAGTCCGGGACAAGCATACGAGCAGTACTTC.

As concerns this clone: Distinct nucleotide sequences in the sample also encode this CDR3. This chain connects TRBV10-1 to TRBJ1-2; D possibly corresponds to TRBD1 (6 bases). Germline loops: CDR1 WNHNN, CDR2 SYGVQD (reference sequence). V was pared by 6 bases and J by 4 bases, with 12 bases between. The CDR3 length is 13 residues. The CDR3 spells CASSDGTLYGYTF. DNA of the CDR3: TGCGCCAGCAGCGATGGGACACTCTATGGCTACACCTTC.

This chain uses TRBV9 with TRBJ1-2; D remains unclear. V was shortened by 0 bases and J by 1 base, with 7 bases between the two germline ends. CDR1 SGDLS and CDR2 YYNGEE come from the germline V gene. This CDR3 has 14 residues. In DNA form, the CDR3 reads TGTGCCAGCAGCGTAGGGGCCCTTAACTATGGCTACACCTTC. Encoded protein: CASSVGALNYGYTF.

There are a few counts of this clone. The chain links TRBV19 to TRBJ2-5, with D unclear. There are 15 residues in the CDR3. V lost 3 bases and J 1 base, leaving 12 bases between the germline ends. Germline CDR1 is LNHDA and CDR2 is SQIVND (reference sequence). CDR3 coding DNA: TGTGCCAGTAGTATCATGTGGGGAAGCCAAGAGACCCAGTACTTC. This translates into CASSIMWGSQETQYF.

The V and J genes are TRBV19 and TRBJ1-5, with 7 bases matching TRBD1. Germline assignment: CDR1 LNHDA and CDR2 SQIVND (reference sequence). This CDR3 has 15 residues. V shed 7 bases and J 3 bases; nucleotides not matched to a gene: 9. CDR3 sequence: CASTHRDRLNQPQHF. CDR3 in DNA: TGTGCCAGTACCCACAGGGACAGACTCAATCAGCCCCAGCATTTT.

This rearrangement joins TRBV21-1 to TRBJ2-7; TRBD2 is taken as the D call from the table, unchecked against the DNA. TRBV21-1 is an annotated pseudogene. The CDR3 totals 14 residues. CDR3 amino acids: CASILAVPSYEQYF. For the CDR3, the DNA is TGTGCCAGCATTCTAGCGGTACCCTCCTACGAGCAGTACTTC.

This clone was recorded a few times. The chain carries TRBV19 and TRBJ2-6; possibly TRBD1 for D (6 bases). Germline CDR1 LNHDA, CDR2 SQIVND (reference sequence). The CDR3 contains 18 residues. V lost 1 base and J 0 bases, leaving 13 bases between the germline ends. CDR3 bases: TGTGCCAGTAGTATAGGGGACATATTGAGCTCTGGGGCCAACGTCCTGACTTTC. It translates to CASSIGDILSSGANVLTF.

The chain combines TRBV5-1 with TRBJ2-1; a possible D gene is TRBD1 (5 bases). V was cut by 0 bases and J by 4 bases, with 11 bases left in between. The germline V gene encodes CDR1 SGHRS and CDR2 YFSETQ. This CDR3 region has 15 residues. In DNA form, the CDR3 reads TGCGCCAGCAGCTTGGCTCAGGGTCTATACAATGAGCAGTTCTTC. Protein product: CASSLAQGLYNEQFF.

The chain recombines TRBV6-1 with TRBJ1-3; TRBD1 is a possible D gene (5 bases). Germline assignment: CDR1 MNHNS and CDR2 SASEGT. The CDR3 consists of 15 residues. Trimming pared 6 bases from V and 5 bases from J, leaving 17 bases between. Here the CDR3 reads CASRPIWGPRNTIYF. CDR3 nucleotides: TGTGCCAGCAGACCTATATGGGGACCGAGAAACACCATATATTTT.

The chain uses TRBV7-2 and TRBJ2-7; unclear D gene. V was clipped by 10 bases and J by 2 bases, with 15 bases between them. CDR3 length: 13 amino acids. Germline CDR1 and CDR2: SGHTA and FQGNSA. The CDR3 loop reads CATNKRLTYEQYF. The CDR3 DNA reads TGTGCCACCAACAAACGGCTCACCTACGAGCAGTACTTC.

CDR3 amino acids: CASSDGGGNTIYF. For the CDR3, the DNA is TGTGCCAGCAGTGACGGGGGTGGAAACACCATATATTTT. This rearrangement joins TRBV6-1 to TRBJ1-3; TRBD1 is a possible D gene (5 bases). This CDR3 has 13 residues. With 3 bases removed from V and 3 bases from J, the gap between germline ends came to 6 bases. Germline V gene sequence: CDR1 MNHNS, CDR2 SASEGT.

Only one count was recorded for this clone. The CDR3 here is CASSSPGSGNTIYF. CDR3 coding DNA: TGTGCCAGCAGCTCACCGGGGTCTGGAAACACCATATATTTT. The V and J genes are TRBV7-2 and TRBJ1-3; D unresolved. Trimming stripped 4 bases from V and 1 base from J, with 8 bases between. Germline values: CDR1 SGHTA, CDR2 FQGNSA. CDR3 size: 14 residues.

This clone was counted between two and nine times. This chain uses TRBV18 with TRBJ1-1; weak D call: TRBD1 (6 bases). V lost 5 bases, J lost 1 base, and 14 bases lay in between. CDR1 is KGHSH and CDR2 is LQKENI in the germline V gene. This CDR3 has 15 amino acids. The CDR3 sequence is CASSSSRGGNTEAFF. CDR3 nucleotide sequence: TGTGCCAGCTCATCTTCAAGGGGGGGGAACACTGAAGCTTTCTTT.

The gene calls are TRBV7-2 and TRBJ2-7, with 7 positions matching TRBD2. The CDR3 covers 14 residues. J lost 0 bases, V lost 5 bases, and 4 bases had no gene match. CDR1 is SGHTA, CDR2 FQGNSA, per germline. The CDR3 coding sequence is TGTGCCAGCAGCCCGGGGGGTTTCTCCTACGAGCAGTACTTC. It translates to CASSPGGFSYEQYF. Together with reference TRBV7-2 and TRBJ2-7, the CDR3 gives the full variable domain: GAGVSQSPSNKVTEKGKDVELRCDPISGHTALYWYRQSLGQGLEFLIYFQGNSAPDKSGLPSDRFSAERTGGSVSTLTIQRTQQEDSAVYLCASSPGGFSYEQYFGPGTRLTVT.

The chain is built from TRBV18 and TRBJ2-1, with a possible D match to TRBD2 (6 bases). The V gene's germline CDR1 is KGHSH and CDR2 LQKENI. V lost 1 base, J lost 9 bases, and 10 bases lay in between. The CDR3 is made up of 13 amino acids. The CDR3 sequence is CASSPHPAGEQFF. Written as DNA, the CDR3 is TGTGCCAGCTCACCACATCCAGCGGGTGAGCAGTTCTTC.

V gene TRBV7-9 combines with J gene TRBJ1-2, with 9 positions matching TRBD1. The junction had 5 bases not matched to a gene; V was cut back by 4 bases and J by 2 bases. The CDR3 spans 15 residues. The V gene's germline CDR1 is SEHNR and CDR2 FQNEAQ (reference sequence). CDR3 DNA: TGTGCCAGCAGCTCGGACAGGGGCAGGAACTATGGCTACACCTTC. Translation: CASSSDRGRNYGYTF.

This clone was detected a few times. The gene calls are TRBV19 and TRBJ2-1; 10 bases map to TRBD2. The CDR3 runs 17 residues. CDR1 and CDR2 (germline): LNHDA, SQIVND (reference sequence). The V and J ends lost 6 bases and 4 bases, in that order; junction bases with no gene match: 12. Here the CDR3 reads CASSPGLATYLYNEQFF. The CDR3 nucleotides are TGTGCCAGTAGCCCGGGACTAGCGACTTACCTTTACAATGAGCAGTTCTTC.

Only a few counts were recorded for this clone. The V call is TRBV14, the J call TRBJ2-1; D may correspond to TRBD1 or TRBD2 (7 bases each). The V gene's germline CDR1 is SGHDN and CDR2 FVKESK. V lost 0 bases and J lost 7, with 16 bases in between. The CDR3 spans 16 residues. This CDR3 reads CASSQDWGRGLNEQFF. CDR3 in DNA: TGTGCCAGCAGCCAAGATTGGGGGAGGGGGCTTAATGAGCAGTTCTTC.

The chain carries TRBV19 and TRBJ2-1; D ambiguous. V lost 6 bases and J 0 bases, leaving 12 bases between the germline ends. Germline CDR1 LNHDA, CDR2 SQIVND (reference sequence). The CDR3 extends over 15 amino acids. The CDR3 is CASSLVGSSYNEQFF. The DNA for the CDR3 is TGTGCCAGTAGCCTGGTGGGTAGCTCCTACAATGAGCAGTTCTTC.

The V and J genes are TRBV5-4 and TRBJ2-5; 10 nucleotides match TRBD1. Germline values: CDR1 SGHNT, CDR2 YYREEE (reference sequence). V was pared by 0 bases and J by 5 bases, with 10 bases of the junction left unmatched. The CDR3 sequence is 17 residues long. CDR3 in DNA: TGTGCCAGCAGCTTGGCCGGCAGGACAGGGGGAGGGGAGACCCAGTACTTC. It yields the protein CASSLAGRTGGGETQYF.

The gene calls are TRBV7-9 and TRBJ1-2; D remains ambiguous. Germline values: CDR1 SEHNR, CDR2 FQNEAQ (reference sequence). The CDR3 contains 14 residues. The germline V and J ends were trimmed by 5 bases and 0 bases, with 10 bases remaining between them. CDR3 sequence reads: CASSPFVANYGYTF. In nucleotides, the CDR3 is TGTGCCAGCAGCCCCTTCGTAGCTAACTATGGCTACACCTTC.